Described below is a single T cell receptor (beta chain) sequence and its context. This entry comes from a study of blood T cell repertoires in COVID-19. Background on the study: In each case, the material was cDNA or gDNA derived from T cells, B-cell-depleted T cells, or PBMCs.

Germline V gene sequence: CDR1 MNHEY, CDR2 SMNVEV (reference sequence). V shed 5 bases, J shed 8 bases, and the junction held 2 bases outside the gene matches. The CDR3 extends over 13 amino acids. Clones were sequenced by immunoSEQ multiplex PCR, and TCRdb holds only the in-frame ones, with some missing. The data hold 120,000 or so clones, with around 81% observed a single time. Sequences were obtained from peripheral blood. The chain is built from TRBV27 and TRBJ1-4; 10 bases line up with TRBD1. This TCR was recovered from a man aged 55 to 69 with acute or convalescent COVID-19. This CDR3 is CASSGQGEEKLFF. Written as DNA, the CDR3 is TGTGCCAGCAGTGGACAGGGGGAAGAAAAACTGTTTTTT.